One and the same sample provided the 15 T cell receptor beta chains below, sequenced in a study of blood T cell repertoires in COVID-19. This table comes from immunoSEQ multiplex PCR, and its TCRdb copy is limited to in-frame clones, with some not included. This table has 100,000 to 120,000 clones, less than 75% appearing once. Material: peripheral blood. The receptors originated from a woman between 55 and 75 years old with acute or convalescent COVID-19.

V and J are TRBV9 and TRBJ1-2, with D hard to call. This CDR3 spans 17 amino acids. The V end lost 0 bases, the J end lost 5 bases, and 20 bases lay between the germline ends. Per the germline V gene, CDR1 is SGDLS and CDR2 is YYNGEE. The CDR3 DNA sequence: TGTGCCAGCAGCGTAGCCCCGACCCCCCAGATCGGGTATGGCTACACCTTC. This translates into CASSVAPTPQIGYGYTF.

This chain links TRBV4-1 with TRBJ1-4; D remains ambiguous. V dropped 5 bases and J dropped 0 bases, with 10 bases sitting between them. The V gene's germline CDR1 is MGHRA and CDR2 YSYEKL. The CDR3 totals 15 residues. CDR3 in amino acids: CASSTQYATNEKLFF. DNA of the CDR3: TGCGCCAGCAGCACACAGTACGCAACTAATGAAAAACTGTTTTTT.

A few counts support this clone. The rearrangement uses TRBV7-9 and TRBJ1-1; D remains unclear. CDR3 length: 15 residues. Germline lookup yields CDR1 SEHNR and CDR2 FQNEAQ (reference sequence). V lost 0 bases to trimming and J lost 0 bases, with 8 bases between them. The CDR3 DNA sequence: TGTGCCAGCAGCTTAGCGCTCGGGATGAACACTGAAGCTTTCTTT. Translated: CASSLALGMNTEAFF.

This chain links TRBV19 with TRBJ1-2; unclear D gene. Between the trimmed V and J ends, which lost 5 bases and 4 bases, there was a span of 17 bases. The CDR3 consists of 15 residues. Per germline, CDR1 LNHDA and CDR2 SQIVND (reference sequence). The CDR3 loop reads CASSVIAKAAYGYTF. CDR3 DNA sequence: TGTGCCAGTAGTGTAATAGCAAAGGCGGCCTATGGCTACACCTTC.

This chain joins TRBV7-3 and TRBJ2-3; 7 positions match TRBD2. CDR1 and CDR2 from the germline V gene are SGHTA and FQGTGA. Trimming removed 5 bases from V and 2 bases from J; junction bases left unmatched: 16. The CDR3 spans 18 residues. This CDR3 reads CASSPNGATSVTTDTQYF. CDR3 sequence (DNA): TGTGCCAGCAGCCCTAACGGGGCTACTAGCGTCACCACAGATACGCAGTATTTT.

This chain connects TRBV6-6 to TRBJ2-3; 7 bases are shared with TRBD2. This CDR3 comprises 13 residues. Germline CDR1 is MNHNY and CDR2 is SVGAGI (reference sequence). The V and J ends lost 6 bases and 6 bases, in that order; junction bases with no gene match: 6. As DNA, the CDR3 is TGTGCCAGCAGGGCCGGGGGGTCGGATACGCAGTATTTT. It translates to CASRAGGSDTQYF.

In its sample, this clone was seen many times. The chain uses TRBV6-1 and TRBJ2-3; 9 nucleotides match TRBD2. V dropped 4 bases and J dropped 0; count of bases not matched to a gene: 5. CDR3 size: 16 residues. Germline loops: CDR1 MNHNS, CDR2 SASEGT. Here the CDR3 reads CASSGGLALSTDTQYF. CDR3 coding DNA: TGTGCCAGCAGTGGGGGACTAGCCCTAAGCACAGATACGCAGTATTTT.

The gene calls are TRBV14 and TRBJ2-7; maybe TRBD2 (6 bases). This CDR3 is built from 16 residues. Germline V gene lookup returns CDR1 SGHDN and CDR2 FVKESK. The germline V and J ends were trimmed by 3 bases and 0 bases, with 15 bases remaining between them. The CDR3 spells CASSQKRAVNSYEQYF. The CDR3, as DNA: TGTGCCAGCAGCCAGAAGCGGGCGGTCAACTCCTACGAGCAGTACTTC.

This chain joins TRBV6-5 and TRBJ2-7, with 8 bases aligning to TRBD1. Germline V gene sequence: CDR1 MNHEY, CDR2 SVGAGI. This CDR3 region has 15 residues. J lost 2 bases, V lost 6 bases, and 9 bases had no gene match. Here the CDR3 DNA reads TGTGCCAGCAGCCTAGGGGGGACAGGTACCTACGAGCAGTACTTC. Translation gives CASSLGGTGTYEQYF.

This chain joins TRBV9 and TRBJ2-1; 11 positions agree with TRBD1. Germline values: CDR1 SGDLS, CDR2 YYNGEE. This CDR3 comprises 16 residues. The V segment lost 2 bases and the J segment 7 bases; nucleotides outside the gene matches: 8. The CDR3 coding sequence is TGTGCCAGCAGCGTCGGGGGGACAGGGGGATATAATGAGCAGTTCTTC. Encoded protein: CASSVGGTGGYNEQFF.

This chain connects TRBV7-3 to TRBJ2-3; maybe TRBD2 (6 bases). Trimming took 5 bases from V and 1 from J, leaving 10 bases between them. The CDR3 length is 14 residues. Germline assignment: CDR1 SGHTA and CDR2 FQGTGA. The CDR3 reads CASSPGGGTDTQYF. CDR3 DNA sequence: TGTGCCAGCAGCCCCGGGGGAGGCACAGATACGCAGTATTTT.

J is TRBJ1-4 and V is TRBV5-4; tentatively, D is TRBD1 (5 bases). The CDR3 consists of 16 residues. V lost 5 bases to trimming and J lost 0 bases, with 14 bases between them. Germline CDR1 reads SGHNT; CDR2 reads YYREEE (reference sequence). In DNA, the CDR3 is TGTGCCAGCAGTACTGAGACAGCCGCAACTAATGAAAAACTGTTTTTT. Translating it yields CASSTETAATNEKLFF.

The chain employs TRBV7-3 and TRBJ2-3; maybe TRBD1 (5 bases). Trimming removed 6 bases from V and 6 bases from J, with 19 bases in between. The CDR3 spans 15 residues. Germline V CDR1 and CDR2: SGHTA, FQGTGA. In DNA form, the CDR3 reads TGTGCCAGCAGTCTACAGGTCGCAAGGGCGGATACGCAGTATTTT. Translating gives CASSLQVARADTQYF.

The V and J genes are TRBV21-1 and TRBJ1-6; the table's D call TRBD1 went unverified against the DNA. TRBV21-1 is described as a pseudogene. The length of the CDR3 is 16 residues. The CDR3 DNA reads as TGTGCCAGCAGCAAATGGGGAAGGGGGCGTGATTCACCCCTCCACTTT. Its translation: CASSKWGRGRDSPLHF.

This chain links TRBV7-9 with TRBJ2-2; D gene unclear. The germline V gene encodes CDR1 SEHNR and CDR2 FQNEAQ (reference sequence). V lost 2 bases and J lost 1, with 8 bases in between. This CDR3 comprises 15 residues. DNA of the CDR3: TGTGCCAGCAGCTTAACGGCGGTGAACACCGGGGAGCTGTTTTTT. Translating gives CASSLTAVNTGELFF. Using reference TRBV7-9 and TRBJ2-2 for the parts outside the CDR3, the full variable domain is DTGVSQNPRHKITKRGQNVTFRCDPISEHNRLYWYRQTLGQGPEFLTYFQNEAQLEKSRLLSDRFSAERPKGSFSTLEIQRTEQGDSAMYLCASSLTAVNTGELFFGEGSRLTVL.